The rows below give T cell receptor beta chains drawn from one sample of a study of blood T cell repertoires in COVID-19. TCRdb's copy holds only in-frame clones and misses some; the assay was immunoSEQ multiplex PCR. The repertoire consists of about 370,000 clones, with around 89% occurring once and the leading ten covering approximately 1%. Material: PBMCs or T cells enriched from blood (not recorded which). The receptors derive from a young man who had recovered from COVID-19. The CDR3 runs from the conserved cysteine through the conserved F or W. The D gene is left open where the match is weak.

j_call d_call v_call cdr3_aa
TRBJ1-6 . TRBV27 CASSLGANNSPLHF
TRBJ1-1 TRBD1 TRBV27 CASSMTGDGTEAFF
TRBJ2-1 . TRBV18 CASSPLSGADEQFF
TRBJ1-6 TRBD1 TRBV7-3 CASSLRTGDNSPLHF
TRBJ2-1 TRBD2 TRBV11-2 CASSPGLAFVNEQFF
TRBJ2-1 TRBD2 TRBV6-4 CASSAGLAGGSYNEQFF
TRBJ2-7 . TRBV6-5 CASRRGSQNYEQYF
TRBJ2-6 TRBD1 TRBV9 CASSAGQSSGANVLTF
TRBJ1-6 . TRBV7-2 CASSLRQSQSPLHF
TRBJ1-5 . TRBV7-8 CASSTRGPQHF
TRBJ1-1 . TRBV2 CASSFGAISTEAFF
TRBJ1-1 TRBD1 TRBV28 CASKLTGGRIGTEAFF
TRBJ2-7 . TRBV28 CATEPGSSYEQYF
TRBJ2-5 . TRBV5-8 CASTRGLAPALQETQYF
TRBJ2-7 TRBD1 TRBV6-5 CASSYDRGIYEQYF
TRBJ2-7 TRBD2 TRBV5-1 CASSQTSGTLGEQYF
TRBJ1-2 . TRBV3-1/TRBV3-2 CASSQVPENYGYTF
TRBJ2-7 TRBD2 TRBV28 CASHTSGRSYEQYF
TRBJ2-3 TRBD2 TRBV30 CAWIRGVRADTQYF
TRBJ2-7 . TRBV10-3 CAISTSYEQYF
TRBJ1-2 . TRBV27 CASSLSKQGTGGYTF
TRBJ1-5 . TRBV19 CASSMRGVQPQHF
TRBJ1-3 . TRBV18 CASSTGATGSGNTIYF
TRBJ2-1 TRBD2 TRBV5-3 CARSLPRTSAYNEQFF
TRBJ2-2 . TRBV7-2 CASSSRGYGELFF
TRBJ2-1 . TRBV29-1 CSVRDSRSYNEQFF
TRBJ1-4 . TRBV3-1/TRBV3-2 CASSPNPVEKLFF
TRBJ1-5 TRBD1 TRBV19 CATRTGEGFSNQPQHF
TRBJ1-4 TRBD1 TRBV9 CASSAGQGGEKLFF
TRBJ2-3 . TRBV9 CASSDPGTASTDTQYF
TRBJ1-5 TRBD1 TRBV28 CASSLRGQGHSNQPQHF
TRBJ2-7 . TRBV28 CASTGGYDEQYF
TRBJ1-3 TRBD1 TRBV10-3 CASRDSYSGNTIYF
TRBJ1-3 . TRBV20-1 CSASDAGASSGNTIYF
TRBJ1-5 . TRBV5-5 CASSLESRGNQPQHF
TRBJ1-2 TRBD1 TRBV6-5 CASSFRDRGNGYTF
TRBJ2-3 TRBD2 TRBV18 CASSPGTSGLADTQYF
TRBJ1-1 TRBD1 TRBV6-6 CASSYSSGGAGTEAFF
TRBJ1-6 . TRBV7-9 CASSLSVNSPLHF
TRBJ1-3 . TRBV19 CASSAVRTAGNTIYF
TRBJ2-1 TRBD2 TRBV9 CASLRTSGGHRNEQFF
TRBJ2-1 . TRBV7-9 CASSLMANEQFF
TRBJ2-7 . TRBV7-9 CASSPSSNEQYF
TRBJ2-7 . TRBV28 CASSLQGPIYEQYF
TRBJ2-1 TRBD2 TRBV7-9 CASSFSGGAYNEQFF
TRBJ1-2 . TRBV24-1 CATSDSVGAANF
TRBJ2-7 TRBD2 TRBV11-1 CASSPRLAKTYEQYF
TRBJ2-4 TRBD1 TRBV4-3 CASSQDLVQGHRGAKNIQYF
TRBJ2-5 TRBD2 TRBV9 CASRMTSGKETQYF
TRBJ2-3 . TRBV10-3 CAISGAGIAADTQYF
TRBJ1-3 . TRBV5-1 CASSLAGPGRGGGNTIYF
TRBJ2-7 . TRBV18 CASSPSAQGNEQYF
TRBJ1-1 . TRBV19 CASSIVQGGTEAFF
TRBJ2-7 . TRBV27 CASSFGVPYEQYF
TRBJ2-7 TRBD1 TRBV11-2 CAHRGRRASYEQYF
TRBJ2-2 TRBD1 TRBV16 CASSPPRDRDTGELFF
TRBJ1-1 TRBD1 TRBV10-1 CASSETGEGTEAFF